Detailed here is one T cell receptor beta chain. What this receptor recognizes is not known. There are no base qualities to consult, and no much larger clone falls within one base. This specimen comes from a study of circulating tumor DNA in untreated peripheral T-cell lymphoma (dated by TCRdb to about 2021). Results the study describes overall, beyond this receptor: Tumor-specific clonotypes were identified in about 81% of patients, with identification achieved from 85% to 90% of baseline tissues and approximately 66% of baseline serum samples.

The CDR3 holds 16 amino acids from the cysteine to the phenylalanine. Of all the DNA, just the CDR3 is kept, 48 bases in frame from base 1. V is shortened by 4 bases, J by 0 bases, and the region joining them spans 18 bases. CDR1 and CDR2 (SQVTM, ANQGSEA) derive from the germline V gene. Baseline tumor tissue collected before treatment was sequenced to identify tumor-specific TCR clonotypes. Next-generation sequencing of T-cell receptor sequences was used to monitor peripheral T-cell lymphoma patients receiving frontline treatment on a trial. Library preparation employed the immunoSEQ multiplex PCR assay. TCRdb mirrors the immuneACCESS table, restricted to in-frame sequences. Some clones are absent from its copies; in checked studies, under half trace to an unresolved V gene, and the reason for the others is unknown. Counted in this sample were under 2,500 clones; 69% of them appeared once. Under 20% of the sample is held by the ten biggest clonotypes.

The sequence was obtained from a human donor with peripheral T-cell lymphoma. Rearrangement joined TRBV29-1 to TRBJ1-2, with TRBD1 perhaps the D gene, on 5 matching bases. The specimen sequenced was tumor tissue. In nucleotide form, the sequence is TGCAGCGTTGGTTCCCCATTGCAGGGACCTAACTATGGCTACACCTTC. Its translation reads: CSVGSPLQGPNYGYTF.